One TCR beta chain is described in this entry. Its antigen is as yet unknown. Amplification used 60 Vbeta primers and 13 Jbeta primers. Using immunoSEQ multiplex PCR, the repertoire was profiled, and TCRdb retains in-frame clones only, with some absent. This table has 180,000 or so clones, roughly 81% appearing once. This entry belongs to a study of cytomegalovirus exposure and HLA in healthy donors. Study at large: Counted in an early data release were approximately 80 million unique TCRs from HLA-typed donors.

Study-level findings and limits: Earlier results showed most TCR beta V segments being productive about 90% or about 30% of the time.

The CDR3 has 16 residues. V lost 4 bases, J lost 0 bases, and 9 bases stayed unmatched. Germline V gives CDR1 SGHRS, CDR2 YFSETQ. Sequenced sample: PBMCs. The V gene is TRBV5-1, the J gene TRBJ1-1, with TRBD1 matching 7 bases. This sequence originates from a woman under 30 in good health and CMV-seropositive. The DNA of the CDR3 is TGCGCCAGCAGCGGTGCGGGACAGTACATGAACACTGAAGCTTTCTTT. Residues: CASSGAGQYMNTEAFF.